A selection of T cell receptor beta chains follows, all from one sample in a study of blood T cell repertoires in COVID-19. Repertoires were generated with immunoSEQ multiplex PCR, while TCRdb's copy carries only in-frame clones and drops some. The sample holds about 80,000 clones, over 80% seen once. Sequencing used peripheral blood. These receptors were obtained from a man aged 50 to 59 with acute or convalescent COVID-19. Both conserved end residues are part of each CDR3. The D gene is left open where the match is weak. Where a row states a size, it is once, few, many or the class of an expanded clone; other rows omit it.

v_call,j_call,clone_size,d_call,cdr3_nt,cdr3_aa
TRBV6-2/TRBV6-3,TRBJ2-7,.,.,TGTGCCAGCAGTTACGGAACAGCAGCCGAGCAGTACTTC,CASSYGTAAEQYF
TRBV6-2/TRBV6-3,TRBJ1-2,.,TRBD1,TGTGCCAGCAGTTACTCCGACAGGGTGGTATGGTATGGCTACACCTTC,CASSYSDRVVWYGYTF
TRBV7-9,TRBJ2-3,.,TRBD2,TGTGCCAGCAGCATTCTTAGCGGGGGGTTTGGAGATACGCAGTATTTT,CASSILSGGFGDTQYF
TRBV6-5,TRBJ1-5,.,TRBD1,TGTGCCAGCCGACCGGGACAGTACAATCAGCCCCAGCATTTT,CASRPGQYNQPQHF
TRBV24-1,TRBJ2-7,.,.,TGTGCCACCAGTGATTTCCCTGACAGCTACGAGCAGTACTTC,CATSDFPDSYEQYF
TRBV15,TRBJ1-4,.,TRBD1,TGTGCCACCAGCAGAACGGGACAGAATAATGAAAAACTGTTTTTT,CATSRTGQNNEKLFF
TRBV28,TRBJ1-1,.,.,TGTGCCACCGGAGTTATGAACACTGAAGCTTTCTTT,CATGVMNTEAFF
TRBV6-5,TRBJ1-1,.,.,TGTGCCAGCAGGGACCGGGACACCCCTGAAGCTTTCTTT,CASRDRDTPEAFF
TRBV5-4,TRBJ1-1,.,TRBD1,TGTGCCAGCAGCTTTTGGGGACAGGGGGACACTGAAGCTTTCTTT,CASSFWGQGDTEAFF
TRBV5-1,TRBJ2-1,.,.,TGCGCCAGCAGCCCCCCCGGGGAGAGGGTCTACAATGAGCAGTTCTTC,CASSPPGERVYNEQFF
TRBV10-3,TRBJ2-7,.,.,TGTGCCATCAGCGTCACAGGGTACGAGCAGTACTTC,CAISVTGYEQYF
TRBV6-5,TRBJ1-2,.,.,TGTGCCAGCAGTTTAAACCAGGGCCCTAACTATGGCTACACCTTC,CASSLNQGPNYGYTF
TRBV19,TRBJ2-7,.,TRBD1,TGTGCCAGTAGCCAGGGACAGTACGGTGGCGAGCAGTACTTC,CASSQGQYGGEQYF
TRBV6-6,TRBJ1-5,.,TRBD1,TGTGCCAGCAGAACTGGGACAGGAGGGAATCAGCCCCAGCATTTT,CASRTGTGGNQPQHF
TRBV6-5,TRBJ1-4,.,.,TGTGCCAGCAGTTATGGCCGGGACTTAAATGAAAAACTGTTTTTT,CASSYGRDLNEKLFF
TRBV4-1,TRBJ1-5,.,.,TGCGCCAGCAGCCAAGGTCCGGGGCCCCAGCATTTT,CASSQGPGPQHF
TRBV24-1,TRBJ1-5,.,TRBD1,TGTGCCACCAGTGACGGACAGGGGTTTTTTAATCAGCCCCAGCATTTT,CATSDGQGFFNQPQHF
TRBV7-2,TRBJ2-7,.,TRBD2,TGTGCCAGCAGCGGCGCGGGGGGCCGCTACGAGCAGTACTTC,CASSGAGGRYEQYF
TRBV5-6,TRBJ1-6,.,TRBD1,TGTGCCAGCAGCCAAGGGACAGGGCTTTCGCCCCTCCACTTT,CASSQGTGLSPLHF
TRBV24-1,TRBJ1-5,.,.,TGTGCCACCAGTGATCTTAGCAATCAGCCCCAGCATTTT,CATSDLSNQPQHF
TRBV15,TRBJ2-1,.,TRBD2,TGTGCCACCAGCAGCTCCCGACTAGCGGCTTCCTACAATGAGCAGTTCTTC,CATSSSRLAASYNEQFF
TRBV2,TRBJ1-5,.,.,TGTGCCAGCAGGGACCCGGACGGACTATATAGCAATCAGCCCCAGCATTTT,CASRDPDGLYSNQPQHF
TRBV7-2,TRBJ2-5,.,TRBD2,TGTGCCAGCAGCTCCTGGACCCTAGAACGGGAGGGGAAGACCCAGTACTTC,CASSSWTLEREGKTQYF
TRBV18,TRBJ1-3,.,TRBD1,TGTGCCAGCTCACCGCAGGGACAGGGAGGATACACCATATATTTT,CASSPQGQGGYTIYF
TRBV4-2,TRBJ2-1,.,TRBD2,TGTGCCAGCAGCCAAGGACAGACTAGCGGGAGGGCCTACAATGAGCAGTTCTTC,CASSQGQTSGRAYNEQFF
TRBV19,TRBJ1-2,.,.,TGTGCCAGTAGTACGACCCGACAGTCGGACTATGGCTACACCTTC,CASSTTRQSDYGYTF
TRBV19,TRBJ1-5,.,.,TGTGCCAGTAGTAGTCTCCCGGACAGATCTTTAAGCAATCAGCCCCAGCATTTT,CASSSLPDRSLSNQPQHF
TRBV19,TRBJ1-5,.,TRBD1,TGTGCCAGTAGTATACACTCTCTCCGGGACAGGAACAATCAGCCCCAGCATTTT,CASSIHSLRDRNNQPQHF
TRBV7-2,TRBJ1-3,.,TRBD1,TGTGCCAGCAGCTTGGGACAGCCCTCTGGAAACACCATATATTTT,CASSLGQPSGNTIYF
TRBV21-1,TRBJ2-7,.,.,TGTGCCAGCAGCAAAGGCGGCTCCTACGAGCAGTACTTC,CASSKGGSYEQYF
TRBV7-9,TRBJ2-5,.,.,TGTGCCAGCAGCCAGGCGCTGGGAGACGGGGAGACCCAGTACTTC,CASSQALGDGETQYF
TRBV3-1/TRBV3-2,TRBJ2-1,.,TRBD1,TGTGCCAGCAGCCAAGGTGGGACAGGGCGGAATGAGCAGTTCTTC,CASSQGGTGRNEQFF
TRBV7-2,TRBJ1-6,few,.,TGTGCCAGCAGCCGCGGGAAGTATAATTCACCCCTCCACTTT,CASSRGKYNSPLHF
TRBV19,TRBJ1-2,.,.,TGTGCCAGTAATTCAATTAACTATGGCTACACCTTC,CASNSINYGYTF
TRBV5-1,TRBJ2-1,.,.,TGCGCCAGCAGCGGAAGGGAGCAGGGGAGGGGCAATGAGCAGTTCTTC,CASSGREQGRGNEQFF
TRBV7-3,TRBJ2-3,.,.,TGTGCCAGCAGCTCGACTAGCACAGATACGCAGTATTTT,CASSSTSTDTQYF
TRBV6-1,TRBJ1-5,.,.,TGTGCCAGCAGTGAACCCAGGGAAGGTGTGGATCAGCCCCAGCATTTT,CASSEPREGVDQPQHF
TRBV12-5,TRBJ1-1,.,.,TGTGCTAGTGCCTTGGGTACAGGGAACACTGAAGCTTTCTTT,CASALGTGNTEAFF
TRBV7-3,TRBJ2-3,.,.,TGTGCCAGCAGCCCAAGGCCAGAGGGTTCGGATACGCAGTATTTT,CASSPRPEGSDTQYF
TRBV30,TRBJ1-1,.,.,TGTGCCTGTTCTTCCACCGGGGTACTTTACACTGAAGCTTTCTTT,CACSSTGVLYTEAFF
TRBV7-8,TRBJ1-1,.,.,TGTGCCAGCAGCCTCTCAGGTAGGAACACTGAAGCTTTCTTT,CASSLSGRNTEAFF
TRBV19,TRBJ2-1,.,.,TGTGCCAGTAGTATCAGGGGGACCCCGGAGGGCAATGAGCAGTTCTTC,CASSIRGTPEGNEQFF
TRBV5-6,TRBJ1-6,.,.,TGTGCCAGCAGCACACGACAGATCTTGGATTCACCCCTCCACTTT,CASSTRQILDSPLHF
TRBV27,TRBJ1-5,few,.,TGTGCCAGCAGTTTACAGTCCCGGGGCAATCAGCCCCAGCATTTT,CASSLQSRGNQPQHF
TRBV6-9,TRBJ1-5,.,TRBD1,TGTGCCAGCAGTTTGGGACAGTTGAATCAGCCCCAGCATTTT,CASSLGQLNQPQHF
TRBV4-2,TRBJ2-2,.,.,TGTGCCAGCAGCCAAGAGACTCGGGGGGAACAGGGCAATAACGGGGAGCTGTTTTTT,CASSQETRGEQGNNGELFF
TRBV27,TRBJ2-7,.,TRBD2,TGTGCCAGCAGTTTAGGGGGGGGGACCTACGAGCAGTACTTC,CASSLGGGTYEQYF
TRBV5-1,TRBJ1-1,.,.,TGCGCCAGCAGCTTTGTATCGGGAGGAACTGAAGCTTTCTTT,CASSFVSGGTEAFF
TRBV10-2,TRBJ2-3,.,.,TGCGCCAGCAGTAGGGACAAATACACAGATACGCAGTATTTT,CASSRDKYTDTQYF
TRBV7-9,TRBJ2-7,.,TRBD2,TGTGCCAGCAGCTCCGCGGGACTAGGCTACGAGCAGTACTTC,CASSSAGLGYEQYF
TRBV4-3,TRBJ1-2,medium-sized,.,TGCGCCAGCAGCCAAGACCAACTCAGGGTTGTAGGCTATGGCTACACCTTC,CASSQDQLRVVGYGYTF
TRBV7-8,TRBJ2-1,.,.,TGTGCCAGCAGGTCAACTCGGGTCAATGAGCAGTTCTTC,CASRSTRVNEQFF
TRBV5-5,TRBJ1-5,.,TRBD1,TGTGCCAGCAGCCCAGTCGACAGGGAATATCAGCCCCAGCATTTT,CASSPVDREYQPQHF
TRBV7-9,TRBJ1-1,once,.,TGTGCCAGCAGCCTAGCCCGGGGGGTTAACACTGAAGCTTTCTTT,CASSLARGVNTEAFF
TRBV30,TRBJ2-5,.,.,TGTGCCTGGACGGTCGGGAGTCGAGAGACCCAGTACTTC,CAWTVGSRETQYF
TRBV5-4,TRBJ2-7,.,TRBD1,TGTGCCAGCAGCTCCGGGACAGGGGGTTACGAGCAGTACTTC,CASSSGTGGYEQYF
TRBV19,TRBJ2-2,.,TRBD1,TGTGCCAGTAGTATTCTTGTGGGGACAGTTAACACCGGGGAGCTGTTTTTT,CASSILVGTVNTGELFF
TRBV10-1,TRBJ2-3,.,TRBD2,TGCGCCAGCAGTGAGTCCCTAGCGGGAACGGAGAATACGCAGTATTTT,CASSESLAGTENTQYF
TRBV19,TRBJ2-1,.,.,TGTGCCAGTAGTATGGCAAACAATGAGCAGTTCTTC,CASSMANNEQFF
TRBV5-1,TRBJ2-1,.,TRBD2,TGCGCCAGCAGCTTGGCGGGTAGCGGGAGGTCCTACAATGAGCAGTTCTTC,CASSLAGSGRSYNEQFF